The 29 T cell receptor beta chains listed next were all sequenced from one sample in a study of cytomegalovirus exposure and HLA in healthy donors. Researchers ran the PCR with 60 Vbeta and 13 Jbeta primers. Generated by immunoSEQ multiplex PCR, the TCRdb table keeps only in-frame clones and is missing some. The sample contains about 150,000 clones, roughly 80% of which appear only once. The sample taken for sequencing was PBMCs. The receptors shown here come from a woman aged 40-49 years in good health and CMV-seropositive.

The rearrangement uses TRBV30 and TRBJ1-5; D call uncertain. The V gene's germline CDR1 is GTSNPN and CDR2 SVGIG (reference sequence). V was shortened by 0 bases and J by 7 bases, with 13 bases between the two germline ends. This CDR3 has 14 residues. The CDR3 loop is CAWSVLNGVQPQHF. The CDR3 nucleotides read TGTGCCTGGAGTGTCCTAAACGGGGTACAGCCCCAGCATTTT. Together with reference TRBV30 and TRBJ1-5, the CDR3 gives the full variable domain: SQTIHQWPATLVQPVGSPLSLECTVEGTSNPNLYWYRQAAGRGLQLLFYSVGIGQISSEVPQNLSASRPQDRQFILSSKKLLLSDSGFYLCAWSVLNGVQPQHFGDGTRLSIL.

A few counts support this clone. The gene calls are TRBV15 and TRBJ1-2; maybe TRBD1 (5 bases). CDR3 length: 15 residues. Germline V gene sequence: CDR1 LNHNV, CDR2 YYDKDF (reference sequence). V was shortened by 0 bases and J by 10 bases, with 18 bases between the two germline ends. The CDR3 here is CATSRDLLQEVVYTF. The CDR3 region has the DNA TGTGCCACCAGCAGAGATCTTCTACAGGAAGTAGTCTACACCTTC.

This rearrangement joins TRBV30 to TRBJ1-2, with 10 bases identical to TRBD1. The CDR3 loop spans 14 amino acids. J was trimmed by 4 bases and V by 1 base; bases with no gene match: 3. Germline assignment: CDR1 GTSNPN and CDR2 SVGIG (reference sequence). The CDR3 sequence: CAWSGTGGAYGYTF. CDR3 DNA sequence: TGTGCCTGGAGTGGGACAGGGGGAGCCTATGGCTACACCTTC.

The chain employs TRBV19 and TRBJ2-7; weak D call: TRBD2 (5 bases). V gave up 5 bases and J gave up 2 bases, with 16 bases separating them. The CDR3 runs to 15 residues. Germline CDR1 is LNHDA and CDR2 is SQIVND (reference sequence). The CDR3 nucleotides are TGTGCCAGTAGTGCCACTAGTTCTGGAACCTACGAGCAGTACTTC. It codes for CASSATSSGTYEQYF.

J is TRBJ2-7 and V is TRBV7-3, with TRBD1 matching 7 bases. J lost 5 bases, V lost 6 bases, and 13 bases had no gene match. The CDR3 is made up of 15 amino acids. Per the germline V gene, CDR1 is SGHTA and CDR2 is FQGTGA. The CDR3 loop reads CASRLRTGNPNEQYF. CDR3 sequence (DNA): TGTGCCAGCAGACTAAGGACAGGAAACCCCAACGAGCAGTACTTC.

The CDR3 is CASSLAGVSGELFF. For the CDR3, the DNA is TGTGCCAGCAGCTTAGCGGGAGTGTCCGGGGAGCTGTTTTTT. The V call is TRBV9, the J call TRBJ2-2, with 9 bases aligning to TRBD2. Germline CDR1 reads SGDLS; CDR2 reads YYNGEE. V trimming: 4 bases; J trimming: 6 bases; junction bases outside the gene matches: 4. This CDR3 has 14 amino acids.

CDR3 nucleotide sequence: TGTGCCAGCATAGCGGGAGGGGAAGATACGCAGTATTTT. Translating gives CASIAGGEDTQYF. The chain has TRBV2 and TRBJ2-3, with TRBD2 matching over 11 bases. Germline CDR1 is SNHLY and CDR2 is FYNNEI. The CDR3 runs to 13 residues. V lost 7 bases to trimming and J lost 5 bases; unmatched junction nucleotides: 2. The entire variable domain, with the rest obtained from reference TRBV2 and TRBJ2-3, is as follows: EPEVTQTPSHQVTQMGQEVILRCVPISNHLYFYWYRQILGQKVEFLVSFYNNEISEKSEIFDDQFSVERPDGSNFTLKIRSTKLEDSAMYFCASIAGGEDTQYFGPGTRLTVL.

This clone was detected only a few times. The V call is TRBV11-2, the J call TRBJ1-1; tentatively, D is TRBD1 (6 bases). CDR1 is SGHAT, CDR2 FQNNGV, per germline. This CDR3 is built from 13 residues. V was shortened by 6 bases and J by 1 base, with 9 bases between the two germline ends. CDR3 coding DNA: TGTGCCAGCAGTCAACAGGGGAACACTGAAGCTTTCTTT. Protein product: CASSQQGNTEAFF.

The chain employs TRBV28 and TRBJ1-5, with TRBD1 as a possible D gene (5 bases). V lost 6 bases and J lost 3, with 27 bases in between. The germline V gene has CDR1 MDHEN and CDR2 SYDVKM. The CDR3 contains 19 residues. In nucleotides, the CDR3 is TGTGCCAGCAGCACCGCAAGGGCAAGGGGAGGGTCCAACAATCAGCCCCAGCATTTT. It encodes CASSTARARGGSNNQPQHF.

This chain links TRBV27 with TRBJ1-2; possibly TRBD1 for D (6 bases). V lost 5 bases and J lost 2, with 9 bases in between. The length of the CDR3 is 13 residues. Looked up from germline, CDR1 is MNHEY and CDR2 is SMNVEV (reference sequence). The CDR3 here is CASSIGTNYGYTF. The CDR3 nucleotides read TGTGCCAGCAGTATTGGGACAAACTATGGCTACACCTTC.

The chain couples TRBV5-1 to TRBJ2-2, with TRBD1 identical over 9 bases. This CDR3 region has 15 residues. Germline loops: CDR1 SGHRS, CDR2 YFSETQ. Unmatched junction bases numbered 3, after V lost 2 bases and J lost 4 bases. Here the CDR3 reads CASSFTGGSTGELFF. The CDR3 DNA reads TGCGCCAGCAGCTTTACAGGGGGCTCCACCGGGGAGCTGTTTTTT.

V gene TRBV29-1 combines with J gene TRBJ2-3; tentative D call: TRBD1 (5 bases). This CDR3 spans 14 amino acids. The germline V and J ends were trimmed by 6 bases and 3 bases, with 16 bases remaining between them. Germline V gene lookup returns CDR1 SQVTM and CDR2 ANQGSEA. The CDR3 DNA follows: TGCAGCGTCCCGAAAGGGGTGGGTACAGATACGCAGTATTTT. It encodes CSVPKGVGTDTQYF.

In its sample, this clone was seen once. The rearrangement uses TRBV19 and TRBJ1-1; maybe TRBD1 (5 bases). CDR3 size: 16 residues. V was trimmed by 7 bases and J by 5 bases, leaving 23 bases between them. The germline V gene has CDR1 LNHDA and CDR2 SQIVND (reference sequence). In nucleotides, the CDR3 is TGTGCCAGTATACCTTCTTCGGACGCTAGGGGAACTGAAGCTTTCTTT. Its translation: CASIPSSDARGTEAFF.

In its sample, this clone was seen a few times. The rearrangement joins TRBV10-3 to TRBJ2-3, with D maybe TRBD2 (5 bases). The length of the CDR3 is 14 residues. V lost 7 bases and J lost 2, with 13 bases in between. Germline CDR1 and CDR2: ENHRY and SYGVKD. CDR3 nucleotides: TGTGCCATCAAAACCTCAGCGGACACAGATACGCAGTATTTT. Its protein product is CAIKTSADTDTQYF.

CDR3 sequence: CASAGDRENDGYTF. The CDR3 DNA sequence: TGTGCCAGCGCCGGGGACAGGGAGAATGATGGCTACACCTTC. The V call is TRBV2, the J call TRBJ1-2; TRBD1 agrees at 9 bases. The CDR3 covers 14 residues. J gave up 6 bases and V 8 bases, and 10 bases lay outside the gene matches. The germline V gene encodes CDR1 SNHLY and CDR2 FYNNEI.

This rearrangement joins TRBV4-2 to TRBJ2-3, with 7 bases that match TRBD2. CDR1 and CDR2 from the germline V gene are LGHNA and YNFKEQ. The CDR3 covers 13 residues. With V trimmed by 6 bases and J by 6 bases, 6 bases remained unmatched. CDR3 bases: TGTGCCAGCAGACCAGCGGGAAGCGATACGCAGTATTTT. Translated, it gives CASRPAGSDTQYF.

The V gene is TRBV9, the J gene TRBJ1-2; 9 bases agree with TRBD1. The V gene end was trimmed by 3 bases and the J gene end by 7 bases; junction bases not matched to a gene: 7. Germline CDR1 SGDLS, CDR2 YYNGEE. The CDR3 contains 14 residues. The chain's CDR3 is CASSEGTGFSGYTF. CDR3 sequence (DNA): TGTGCCAGCAGCGAGGGGACAGGGTTTAGTGGCTACACCTTC.

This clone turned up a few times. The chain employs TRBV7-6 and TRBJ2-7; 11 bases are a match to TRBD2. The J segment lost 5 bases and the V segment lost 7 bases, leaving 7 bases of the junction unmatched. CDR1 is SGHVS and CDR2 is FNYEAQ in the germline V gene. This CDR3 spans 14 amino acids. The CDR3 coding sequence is TGTGCCAGCACCCAAGGGACTAGCGGAAACGAGCAGTACTTC. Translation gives CASTQGTSGNEQYF.

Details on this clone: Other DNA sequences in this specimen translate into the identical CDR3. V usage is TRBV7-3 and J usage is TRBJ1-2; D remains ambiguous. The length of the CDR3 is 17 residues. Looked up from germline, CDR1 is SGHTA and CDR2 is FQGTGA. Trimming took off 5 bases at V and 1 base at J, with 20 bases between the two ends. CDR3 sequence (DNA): TGTGCCAGCAGCCTAGTGGTCAAAGCCTCAAATAACTATGGCTACACCTTC. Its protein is CASSLVVKASNNYGYTF.

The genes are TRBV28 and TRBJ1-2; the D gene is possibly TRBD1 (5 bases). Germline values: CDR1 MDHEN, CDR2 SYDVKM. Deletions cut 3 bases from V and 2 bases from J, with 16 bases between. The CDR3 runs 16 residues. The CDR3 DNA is TGTGCCAGCAGTTTCGTATTGCAGGGCAAGAACTATGGCTACACCTTC. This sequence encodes CASSFVLQGKNYGYTF.

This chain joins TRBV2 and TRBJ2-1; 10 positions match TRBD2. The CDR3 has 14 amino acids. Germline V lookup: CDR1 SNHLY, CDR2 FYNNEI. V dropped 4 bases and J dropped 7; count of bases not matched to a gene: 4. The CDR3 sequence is CASSVVAGGNEQFF. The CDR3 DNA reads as TGTGCCAGCAGTGTTGTAGCGGGGGGTAATGAGCAGTTCTTC.

The CDR3 spells CASSTGEGNIQYF. The CDR3 bases are TGTGCCAGCTCGACAGGGGAGGGAAACATTCAGTACTTC. The chain has TRBV18 and TRBJ2-4, with a tentative D call TRBD1 (8 bases). The germline V gene has CDR1 KGHSH and CDR2 LQKENI. The V gene lost 6 bases and the J gene lost 6 bases, with 12 bases spanning the gap. The CDR3 spans 13 residues.

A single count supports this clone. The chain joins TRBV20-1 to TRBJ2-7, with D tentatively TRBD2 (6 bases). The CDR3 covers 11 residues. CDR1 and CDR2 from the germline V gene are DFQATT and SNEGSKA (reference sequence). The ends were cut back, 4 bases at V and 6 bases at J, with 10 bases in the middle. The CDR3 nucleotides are TGCAGTGCTAAACTAGCCGGCGAGCAGTACTTC. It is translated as CSAKLAGEQYF.

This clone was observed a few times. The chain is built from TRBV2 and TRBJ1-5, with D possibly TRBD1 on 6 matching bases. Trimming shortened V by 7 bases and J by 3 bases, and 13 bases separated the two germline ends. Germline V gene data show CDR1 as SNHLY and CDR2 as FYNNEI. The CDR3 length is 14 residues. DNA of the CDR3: TGTGCCAGCACAGGACAGAAGACCAATCAGCCCCAGCATTTT. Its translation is CASTGQKTNQPQHF.

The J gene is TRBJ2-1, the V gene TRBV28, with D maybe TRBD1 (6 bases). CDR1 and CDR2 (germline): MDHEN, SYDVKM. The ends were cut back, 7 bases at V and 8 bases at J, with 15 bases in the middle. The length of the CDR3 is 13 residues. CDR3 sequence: CASKQGLGDEQFF. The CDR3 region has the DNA TGTGCCAGCAAGCAGGGGCTTGGGGATGAGCAGTTCTTC.

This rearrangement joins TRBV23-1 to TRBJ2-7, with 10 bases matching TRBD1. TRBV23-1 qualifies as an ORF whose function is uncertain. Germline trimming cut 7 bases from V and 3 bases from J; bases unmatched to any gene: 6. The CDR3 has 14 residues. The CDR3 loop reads CASTPDRGFYEQYF. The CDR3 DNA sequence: TGCGCCAGCACCCCGGACAGGGGGTTCTACGAGCAGTACTTC.

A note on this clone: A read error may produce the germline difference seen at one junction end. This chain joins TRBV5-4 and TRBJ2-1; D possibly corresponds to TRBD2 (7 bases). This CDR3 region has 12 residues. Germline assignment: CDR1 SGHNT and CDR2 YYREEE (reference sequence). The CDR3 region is CASGGAYSEQFF. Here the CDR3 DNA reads TGTGCCAGCGGGGGGGCCTACAGTGAGCAGTTCTTC.

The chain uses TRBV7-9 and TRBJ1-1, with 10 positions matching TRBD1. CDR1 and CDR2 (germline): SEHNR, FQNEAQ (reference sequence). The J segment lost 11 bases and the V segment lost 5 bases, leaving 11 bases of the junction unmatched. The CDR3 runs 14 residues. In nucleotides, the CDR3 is TGTGCCAGCAGCACCGGGACAGGGGATTCCCAGGCTTTCTTT. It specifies CASSTGTGDSQAFF.

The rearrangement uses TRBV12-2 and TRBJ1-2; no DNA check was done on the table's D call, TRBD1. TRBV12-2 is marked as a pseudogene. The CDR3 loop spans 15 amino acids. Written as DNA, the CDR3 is TGTGCAAGTCGCTTAGAACAGGGGATGACCTATGGCTACACCTTC. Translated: CASRLEQGMTYGYTF.